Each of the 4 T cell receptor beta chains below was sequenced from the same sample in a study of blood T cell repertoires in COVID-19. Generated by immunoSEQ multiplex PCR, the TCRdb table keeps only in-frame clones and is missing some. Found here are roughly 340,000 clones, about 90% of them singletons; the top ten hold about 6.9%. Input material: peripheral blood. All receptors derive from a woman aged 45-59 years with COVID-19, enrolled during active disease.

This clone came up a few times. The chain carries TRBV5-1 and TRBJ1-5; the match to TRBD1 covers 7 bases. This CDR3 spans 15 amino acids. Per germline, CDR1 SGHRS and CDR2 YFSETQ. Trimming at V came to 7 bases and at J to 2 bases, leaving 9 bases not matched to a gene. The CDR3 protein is CASSKEGARNQPQHF. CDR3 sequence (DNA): TGCGCCAGCTCAAAGGAGGGGGCCCGCAATCAGCCCCAGCATTTT.

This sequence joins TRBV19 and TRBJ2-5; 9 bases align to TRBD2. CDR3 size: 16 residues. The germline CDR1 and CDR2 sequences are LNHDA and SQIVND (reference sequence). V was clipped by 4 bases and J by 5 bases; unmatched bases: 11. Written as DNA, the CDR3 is TGTGCCAGTAGTAAAATAGCGGGAGAAGTTGTGGAGACCCAGTACTTC. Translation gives CASSKIAGEVVETQYF.

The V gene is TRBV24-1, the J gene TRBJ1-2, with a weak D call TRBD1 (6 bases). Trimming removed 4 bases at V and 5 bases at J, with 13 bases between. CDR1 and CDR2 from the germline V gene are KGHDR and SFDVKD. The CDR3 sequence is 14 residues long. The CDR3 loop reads CATSDQGTAYGYTF. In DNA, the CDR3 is TGTGCCACCAGTGACCAGGGGACCGCGTATGGCTACACCTTC.

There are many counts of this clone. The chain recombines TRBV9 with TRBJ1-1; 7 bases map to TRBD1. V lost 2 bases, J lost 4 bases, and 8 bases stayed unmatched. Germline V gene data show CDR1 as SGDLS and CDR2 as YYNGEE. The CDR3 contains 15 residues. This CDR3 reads CASSVSYRGSTEAFF. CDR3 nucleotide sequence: TGTGCCAGCAGCGTTTCATACAGGGGATCCACTGAAGCTTTCTTT.